This T cell receptor (beta chain) derives from a study of shared clonotypes between healthy human individuals. Clones were read by immunoSEQ multiplex PCR, and TCRdb kept only the in-frame ones, dropping some. The sample shows roughly 1 million clones, under 80% of them seen only once. The CDR3 is made up of 15 amino acids. The V and J ends lost 5 bases and 9 bases respectively, with 17 bases between them. Germline V gene sequence: CDR1 SGHAT, CDR2 FQNNGV. This clone was seen a few times. The receptor was isolated from a man younger than 30 in good health. V and J are TRBV11-2 and TRBJ1-6, with D perhaps matching TRBD1 (5 bases). The source material was memory CD4+ T cells sorted from blood. Subset of the sample: CD45RA-negative fraction. The CDR3 DNA reads as TGTGCCAGCAGCCTGACCTGGGACGGATTTTCACCCCTCCACTTT. It encodes CASSLTWDGFSPLHF.